The clone carrying this T cell receptor beta chain came up a few times. Its matching antigen is unknown. This sample was taken from a study of T cell repertoires in cytomegalovirus infection. Study background: CMV epitopes that were recently identified and HLA-C-restricted were used alongside well-studied HLA-B-restricted ones. From public TCR beta signatures came an indication of both CMV infection and matching HLA type.

A single record per CDR3 protein comes from TCRdb applying MiXCR to the reads. The data contain around 430,000 distinct CDR3 sequences, about two fifths of them seen just once; the ten biggest clones take up about 39%. CDR1 SGHTA and CDR2 FQGNSA come from the germline V gene. Trimming took 2 bases from V and 2 from J, leaving 10 bases between them. This CDR3 contains 14 residues. The chain recombines TRBV7-2 with TRBJ2-7; no firm D call. The sample was cultured PBMCs, taken from culture after CMV antigen stimulation. This clonotype was sampled from a human donor in good health (CMV status not recorded). Some clones in this sample may be carry-over from other donors' samples. CDR3 sequence: CASSLTPGTYEQYF. The CDR3 nucleotides are TGTGCCAGCAGCTTAACTCCAGGAACCTACGAGCAGTACTTC.